This TCR beta chain stems from a study of molecular identifiers for immune sequencing clone quantification. The overall study: In replicates, the authors split RNA from roughly 20,000 or 100,000 naive CD8 cells five ways and sequenced four.

Whole-study results and caveats: For highly expanded clones, sizes could be underestimated when identical TCR molecules share a barcode.

Libraries for naive CD8 T cells, which were made from about 20,000 to 1,000,000 sorted cells, drew on 10%, 30% or 50% of the RNA. A CD8+CD4-CCR7+CD45RA+ phenotype served as the sorting definition for naive CD8 T cells. Using its own MiXCR run on the PCR reads, TCRdb lists one record per CDR3 protein. The profile shows nearly 55,000 distinct CDR3 sequences, roughly 38% of them singletons. The CDR3 contains 16 residues. This clonotype was detected a few times. Its cognate antigen is unknown. The sequence was collected from a human donor in good health. Some libraries in this study had Jurkat cell RNA spiked in. This chain links TRBV21-1 with TRBJ1-5. TRBV21-1 is labeled a pseudogene. Sequenced material: naive CD8+ T cells from blood, with Jurkat cell RNA spiked in. Indicated subset: FACS-sorted CD8+CD4-CCR7+CD45RA+ naive T cells. The CDR3 reads CASSSPGLISNQPQHF. CDR3 bases: TGTGCCAGCAGCAGTCCGGGACTGATTAGCAATCAGCCCCAGCATTTT.